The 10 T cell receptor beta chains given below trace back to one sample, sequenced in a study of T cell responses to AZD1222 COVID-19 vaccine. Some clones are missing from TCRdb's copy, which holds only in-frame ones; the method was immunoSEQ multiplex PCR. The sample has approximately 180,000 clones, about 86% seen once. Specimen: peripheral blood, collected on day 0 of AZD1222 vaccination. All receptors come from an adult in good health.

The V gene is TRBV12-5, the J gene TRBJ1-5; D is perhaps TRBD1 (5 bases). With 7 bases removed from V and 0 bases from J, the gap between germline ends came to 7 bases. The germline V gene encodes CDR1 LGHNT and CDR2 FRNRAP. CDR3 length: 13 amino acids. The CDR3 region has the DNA TGTGCTAGTGAAGGGGATAGCAATCAGCCCCAGCATTTT. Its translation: CASEGDSNQPQHF.

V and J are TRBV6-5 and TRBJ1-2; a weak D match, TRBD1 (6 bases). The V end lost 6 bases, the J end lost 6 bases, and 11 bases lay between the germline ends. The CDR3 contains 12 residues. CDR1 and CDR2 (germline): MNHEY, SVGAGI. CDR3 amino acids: CASRYRADGYTF. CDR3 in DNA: TGTGCCAGCAGGTACAGGGCTGATGGCTACACCTTC.

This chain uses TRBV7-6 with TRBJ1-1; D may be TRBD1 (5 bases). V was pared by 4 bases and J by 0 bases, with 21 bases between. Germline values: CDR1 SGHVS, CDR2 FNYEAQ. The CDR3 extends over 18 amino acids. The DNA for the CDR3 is TGTGCCAGCAGCTCCACTGCCCCGGGGCCGGGAATGAACACTGAAGCTTTCTTT. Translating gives CASSSTAPGPGMNTEAFF. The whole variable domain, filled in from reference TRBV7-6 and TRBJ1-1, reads GAGVSQSPRYKVTKRGQDVALRCDPISGHVSLYWYRQALGQGPEFLTYFNYEAQQDKSGLPNDRFSAERPEGSISTLTIQRTEQRDSAMYRCASSSTAPGPGMNTEAFFGQGTRLTVV.

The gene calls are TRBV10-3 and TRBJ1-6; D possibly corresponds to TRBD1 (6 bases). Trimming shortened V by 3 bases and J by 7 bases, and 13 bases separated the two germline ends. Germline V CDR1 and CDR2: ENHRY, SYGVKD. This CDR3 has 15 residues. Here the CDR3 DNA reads TGTGCCATCAGTGACGGGGGCCACGAAAATTCACCCCTCCACTTT. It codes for CAISDGGHENSPLHF.

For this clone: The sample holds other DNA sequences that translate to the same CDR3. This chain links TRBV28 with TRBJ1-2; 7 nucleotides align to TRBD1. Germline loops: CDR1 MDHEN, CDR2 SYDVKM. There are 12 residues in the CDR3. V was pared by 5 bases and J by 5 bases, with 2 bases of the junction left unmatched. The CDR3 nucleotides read TGTGCCAGCAGTCTACAGGGGTATGGCTACACCTTC. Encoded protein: CASSLQGYGYTF.

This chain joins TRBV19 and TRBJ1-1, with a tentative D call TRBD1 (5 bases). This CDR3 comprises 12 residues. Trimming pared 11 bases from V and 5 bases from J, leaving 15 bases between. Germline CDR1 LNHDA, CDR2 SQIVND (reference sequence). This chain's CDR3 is CACSRGVTEAFF. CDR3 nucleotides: TGTGCCTGTTCCCGGGGGGTTACTGAAGCTTTCTTT. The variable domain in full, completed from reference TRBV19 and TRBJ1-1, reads DGGITQSPKYLFRKEGQNVTLSCEQNLNHDAMYWYRQDPGQGLRLIYYSQIVNDFQKGDIAEGYSVSREKKESFPLTVTSAQKNPTAFYLCACSRGVTEAFFGQGTRLTVV.

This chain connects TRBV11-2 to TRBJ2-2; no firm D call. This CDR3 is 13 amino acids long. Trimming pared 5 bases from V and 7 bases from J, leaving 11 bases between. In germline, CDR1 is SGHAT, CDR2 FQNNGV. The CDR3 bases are TGTGCCAGCAGCGCCGCCCTCGACGGGGAGCTGTTTTTT. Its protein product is CASSAALDGELFF.

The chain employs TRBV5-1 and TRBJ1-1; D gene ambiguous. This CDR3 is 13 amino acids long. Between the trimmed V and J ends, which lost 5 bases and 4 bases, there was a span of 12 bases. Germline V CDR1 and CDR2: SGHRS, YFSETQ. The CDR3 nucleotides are TGCGCCAGCAGGGTCGCTACGGGCACTGAAGCTTTCTTT. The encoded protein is CASRVATGTEAFF.

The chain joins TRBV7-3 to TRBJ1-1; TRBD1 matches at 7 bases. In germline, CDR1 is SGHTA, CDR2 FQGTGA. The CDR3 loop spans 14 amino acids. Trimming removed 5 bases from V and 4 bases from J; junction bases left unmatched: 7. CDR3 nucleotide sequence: TGTGCCAGCAGCAAGGGGGCAGGGGGCACTGAAGCTTTCTTT. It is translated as CASSKGAGGTEAFF.

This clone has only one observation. CDR3: CASSYGGASSYEQYF. The CDR3 DNA sequence: TGTGCCAGCAGTTACGGCGGGGCCAGCTCCTACGAGCAGTACTTC. The chain joins TRBV6-5 to TRBJ2-7; D possibly corresponds to TRBD2 (6 bases). The V gene's germline CDR1 is MNHEY and CDR2 SVGAGI. V was cut by 2 bases and J by 0 bases, with 11 bases left in between. CDR3 size: 15 residues.